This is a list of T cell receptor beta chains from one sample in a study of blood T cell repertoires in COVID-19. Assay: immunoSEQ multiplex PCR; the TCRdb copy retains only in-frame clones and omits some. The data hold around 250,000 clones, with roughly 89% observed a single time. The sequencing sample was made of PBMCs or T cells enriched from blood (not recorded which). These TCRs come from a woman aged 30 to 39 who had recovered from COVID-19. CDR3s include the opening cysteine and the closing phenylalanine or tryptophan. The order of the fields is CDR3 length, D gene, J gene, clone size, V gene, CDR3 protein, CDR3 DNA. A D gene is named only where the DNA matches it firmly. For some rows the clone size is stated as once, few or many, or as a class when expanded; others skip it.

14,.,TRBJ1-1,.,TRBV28,CASSLPQDRTEAFF,TGTGCCAGCAGTTTACCCCAGGATAGAACTGAAGCTTTCTTT
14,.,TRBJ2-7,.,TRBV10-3,CAISEYGGGYEQYF,TGTGCCATCAGTGAGTATGGCGGCGGCTACGAGCAGTACTTC
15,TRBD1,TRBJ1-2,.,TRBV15,CATSRDRGLNYGYTF,TGTGCCACCAGCAGAGATAGGGGGCTTAACTATGGCTACACCTTC
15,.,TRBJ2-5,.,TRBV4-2,CASSQDLNSQETQYF,TGTGCCAGCAGCCAAGATCTCAACTCCCAAGAGACCCAGTACTTC
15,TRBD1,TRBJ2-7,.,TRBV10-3,CAINEPGQGTYEQYF,TGTGCCATCAACGAACCGGGACAGGGGACCTACGAGCAGTACTTC
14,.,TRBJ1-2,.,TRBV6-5,CASSYSYRVYGYTF,TGTGCCAGCAGTTACTCGTACAGGGTCTATGGCTACACCTTC
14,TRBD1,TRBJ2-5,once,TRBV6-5,CASSRGTVQETQYF,TGTGCCAGTTCACGAGGGACAGTCCAAGAGACCCAGTACTTC
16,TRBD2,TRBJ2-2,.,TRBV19,CASTASGSTGTGELFF,TGTGCCAGTACGGCTAGCGGGAGTACGGGCACCGGGGAGCTGTTTTTT
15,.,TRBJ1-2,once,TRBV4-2,CASSQDQKGNYGYTF,TGTGCCAGCAGCCAAGATCAAAAGGGGAACTATGGCTACACCTTC
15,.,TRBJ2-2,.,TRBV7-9,CASSLEGVGTGELFF,TGTGCCAGCAGCTTAGAAGGGGTAGGCACCGGGGAGCTGTTTTTT
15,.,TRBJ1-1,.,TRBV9,CASSVGGRINTEAFF,TGTGCCAGCAGCGTAGGGGGCAGGATTAACACTGAAGCTTTCTTT
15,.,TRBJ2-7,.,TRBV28,CASSLVSSRVEEQYF,TGTGCCAGCAGTTTAGTCTCTAGTCGCGTTGAGGAGCAGTACTTC
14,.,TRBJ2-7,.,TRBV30,CAWRKRTTSYPEYF,TGTGCCTGGAGGAAAAGGACAACCTCCTACCCGGAGTACTTC
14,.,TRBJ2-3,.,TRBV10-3,CAYKEGGDTDTQYF,TGTGCCTACAAGGAAGGGGGGGACACAGATACGCAGTATTTT
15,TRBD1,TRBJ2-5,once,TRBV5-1,CASTSGTGGPETQYF,TGCGCCAGCACCTCCGGGACAGGGGGCCCAGAGACCCAGTACTTC
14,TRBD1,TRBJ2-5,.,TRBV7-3,CASSPAGTERTQYF,TGTGCCAGCAGCCCCGCCGGGACAGAGAGAACCCAGTACTTC
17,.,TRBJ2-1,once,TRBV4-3,CASSQDKRVSSYNEQFF,TGCGCCAGCAGCCAAGATAAGCGGGTCAGCTCCTACAATGAGCAGTTCTTC
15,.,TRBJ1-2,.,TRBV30,CAWKKEGGVNYGYTF,TGTGCCTGGAAAAAGGAAGGAGGGGTAAACTATGGCTACACCTTC
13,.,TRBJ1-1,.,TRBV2,CASSQGWGTEAFF,TGTGCCAGCAGCCAGGGGTGGGGCACTGAAGCTTTCTTT
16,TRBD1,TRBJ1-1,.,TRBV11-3,CASSFAGGPSGTEAFF,TGTGCCAGCAGCTTCGCAGGGGGACCCAGCGGCACTGAAGCTTTCTTT
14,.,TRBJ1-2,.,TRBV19,CASRPEGSNYGYTF,TGTGCCAGTAGACCGGAGGGGTCGAACTATGGCTACACCTTC
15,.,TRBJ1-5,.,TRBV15,CATSRDRGEGRPQHF,TGTGCCACCAGCAGAGATCGGGGGGAGGGTCGGCCCCAGCATTTT
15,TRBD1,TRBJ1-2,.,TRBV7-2,CASSLGDREWGGYTF,TGTGCCAGCAGCTTAGGGGACAGGGAATGGGGTGGCTACACCTTC
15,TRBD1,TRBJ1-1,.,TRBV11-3,CASSLAGQGNTEAFF,TGTGCCAGCAGCTTAGCGGGACAGGGGAACACTGAAGCTTTCTTT
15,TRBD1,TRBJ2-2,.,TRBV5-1,CASSLFEQGHGELFF,TGCGCCAGCAGCCTGTTCGAACAGGGGCACGGGGAGCTGTTTTTT
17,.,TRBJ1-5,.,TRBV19,CASSLTPPLLSNQPQHF,TGTGCCAGTAGCCTTACGCCCCCTTTACTTTCCAATCAGCCCCAGCATTTT
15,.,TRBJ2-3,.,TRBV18,CASSPPGWGPDTQYF,TGTGCCAGCTCACCACCGGGGTGGGGCCCAGATACGCAGTATTTT
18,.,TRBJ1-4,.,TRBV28,CASSLPPPGRGRSEKLFF,TGTGCCAGCAGTTTACCCCCCCCCGGCAGGGGCCGAAGTGAAAAACTGTTTTTT
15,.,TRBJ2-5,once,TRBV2,CASSDGSRSGETQYF,TGTGCCAGCAGTGACGGGTCGCGGTCGGGAGAGACCCAGTACTTC
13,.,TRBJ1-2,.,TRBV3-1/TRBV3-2,CASSQARNYGYTF,TGTGCCAGCAGCCAAGCGCGGAACTATGGCTACACCTTC
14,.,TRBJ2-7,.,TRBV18,CASSPPYNSYEQYF,TGTGCCAGCTCACCACCCTATAACTCCTACGAGCAGTACTTC
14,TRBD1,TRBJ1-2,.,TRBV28,CASGLTTGGNGYTF,TGTGCCAGCGGACTAACGACAGGGGGGAATGGCTACACCTTC
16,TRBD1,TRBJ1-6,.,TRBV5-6,CASSPRTGGKNSPLHF,TGTGCCAGCAGCCCTAGAACAGGGGGCAAAAATTCACCCCTCCACTTT
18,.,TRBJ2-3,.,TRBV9,CASSRTGTSVIRTDTQYF,TGTGCCAGCAGCCGAACAGGGACCTCGGTGATTCGCACAGATACGCAGTATTTT
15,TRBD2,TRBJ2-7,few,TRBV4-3,CASSIGLASTYEQYF,TGCGCCAGCAGCATAGGACTAGCGTCTACCTACGAGCAGTACTTC
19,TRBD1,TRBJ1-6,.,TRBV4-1,CASSQDLFGLYRGYSPLHF,TGCGCCAGCAGCCAAGATTTGTTTGGGTTGTACAGGGGCTACTCACCCCTCCACTTT
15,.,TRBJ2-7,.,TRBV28,CASSHLTGTYYEQYF,TGTGCCAGCAGTCACCTGACCGGGACTTATTACGAGCAGTACTTC
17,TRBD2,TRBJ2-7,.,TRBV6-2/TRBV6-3,CASSYSRRGSFSYEQYF,TGTGCCAGCAGTTACTCCCGGCGCGGGAGTTTCTCCTACGAGCAGTACTTC
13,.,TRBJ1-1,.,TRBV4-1,CASSQGGNTEAFF,TGCGCCAGCAGCCAGGGGGGGAACACTGAAGCTTTCTTT
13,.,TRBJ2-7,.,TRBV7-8,CASSPPGHYEQYF,TGTGCCAGCAGCCCTCCGGGACACTACGAGCAGTACTTC
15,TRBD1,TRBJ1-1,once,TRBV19,CASSPSGGAYTEAFF,TGTGCCAGTAGTCCCTCAGGGGGCGCGTACACTGAAGCTTTCTTT
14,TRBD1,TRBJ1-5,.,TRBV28,CASRGTGGRQPQHF,TGTGCCAGCAGAGGGACAGGGGGCCGTCAGCCCCAGCATTTT
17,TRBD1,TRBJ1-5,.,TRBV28,CASSFLSGTGSDQPQHF,TGTGCCAGCAGTTTTTTAAGTGGGACAGGGTCGGATCAGCCCCAGCATTTT
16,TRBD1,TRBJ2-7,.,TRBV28,CASSLSRDRVSYEQYF,TGTGCCAGCAGTTTATCCCGGGACAGGGTATCCTACGAGCAGTACTTC
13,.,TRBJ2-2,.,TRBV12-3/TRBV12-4,CASRPSGSGELFF,TGTGCCAGCAGACCCTCAGGTTCCGGGGAGCTGTTTTTT
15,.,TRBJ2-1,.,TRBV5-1,CASSLQADTYNEQFF,TGCGCCAGCAGCTTGCAGGCCGACACCTACAATGAGCAGTTCTTC
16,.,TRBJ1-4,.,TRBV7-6,CASSLNNREGNEKLFF,TGTGCCAGCAGTCTAAACAACAGAGAGGGTAATGAAAAACTGTTTTTT